The T cell receptor (beta chain) under discussion was sequenced for a study of blood T cell repertoires in COVID-19 (TCRdb year 2020). As for the study more broadly: Samples covering the acute and convalescent phases of COVID-19 were provided by collaborators in the United States, Italy and Spain. The material from the prospective study consisted of cDNA or gDNA derived from T cells, B-cell-depleted T cells, or PBMCs. The dataset comprised deeply sampled blood TCRbeta repertoires from subjects exposed to, actively infected with, or recovered from COVID-19. The repertoires were made available in a free public database intended to serve as a resource for research on the immune response to SARS-CoV-2. The samples were drawn from two sources: the first 160 participants of the ongoing ImmuneRACE study, and 1,254 subjects contributed by 6 global collaborators. Sample metadata almost always included a de-identified subject ID, COVID-19 status, age in years and sex. Where available, HLA class I and class II types were taken from metadata supplied by the sample provider and were not determined by assay-based typing. Results the study describes overall, beyond this receptor: How much clinical and demographic metadata was included differed by source and by participant, and the metadata was provided uncurated.

TCRbeta CDR3 regions were amplified from genomic DNA by means of the immunoSEQ Assay, a bias-controlled multiplex PCR. In the paper's pipeline: The number of nucleated cells in each sample was estimated by amplification of reference gene primers within the assay. To quantify the absolute abundance of each unique TCRbeta CDR3 rearrangement, sequence reads were collapsed and filtered. For each sample, productive Simpson clonality was calculated as the square root of Simpson's diversity index across productive rearrangements. TCRdb re-hosts the immuneACCESS table, in-frame sequences only. Its copies lack some clones; in the studies checked, an unresolved V gene accounts for under half of them, and the cause for the rest is not known. The V and J calls and clone size come from that table; D and trimming were worked out from the DNA. A total of about 220,000 clones appear in this sample, roughly 85% of them only once. The top ten constitute under 3.5% of the sample.

Its CDR3 holds 13 amino acids, cysteine through phenylalanine. Left in the record is the CDR3 DNA by itself, 39 bases read in frame from the first base. At the junction V is shortened by 0 bases and J by 3 bases, with 7 bases in between. The germline V gene specifies SGHRS as CDR1 and YFSETQ as CDR2. A second Seattle source provided samples from volunteer blood donors who had recovered from COVID-19. The collaborating institutions used their own protocols to collect whole blood in K2EDTA tubes. For TCRbeta analysis, collaborators shipped samples as frozen whole blood, isolated PBMCs, or DNA extracted from either of those sample types. Of note for this clone: Its antigen remains undetermined. No much larger clone is present one base from it, and per-base qualities are unavailable.

Source material: peripheral blood. This receptor was taken from a man aged 50 to 60 who had recovered from COVID-19. The rearrangement joined TRBV5-1 to TRBJ2-7; the D gene cannot be named for sure. The CDR3 loop reads CASSLEPNYEQYF. The nucleotide sequence is TGCGCCAGCAGCTTGGAGCCTAACTACGAGCAGTACTTC.